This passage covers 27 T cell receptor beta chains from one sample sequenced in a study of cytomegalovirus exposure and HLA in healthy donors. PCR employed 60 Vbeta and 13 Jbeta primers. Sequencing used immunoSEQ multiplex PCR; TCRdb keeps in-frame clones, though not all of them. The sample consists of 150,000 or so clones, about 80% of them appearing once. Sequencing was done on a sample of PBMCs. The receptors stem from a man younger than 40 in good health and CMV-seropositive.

CDR3 nucleotide sequence: TGTGCCAGCAGTAATGGACAAACCGGATGGGAGACCCAGTACTTC. Translated: CASSNGQTGWETQYF. This chain links TRBV11-3 with TRBJ2-5, with a possible D match to TRBD1 (5 bases). Germline CDR1 is SGHNT and CDR2 is YENEEA. The CDR3 runs 15 residues. V was trimmed by 6 bases and J by 5 bases, leaving 19 bases between them.

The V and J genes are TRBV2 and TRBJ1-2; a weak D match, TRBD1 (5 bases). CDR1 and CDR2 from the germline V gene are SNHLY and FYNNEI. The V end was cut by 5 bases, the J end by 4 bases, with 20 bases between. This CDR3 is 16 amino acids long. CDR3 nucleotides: TGTGCCAGCAGTCCTCGGGGGGGAGTCGTTAGCTATGGCTACACCTTC. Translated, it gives CASSPRGGVVSYGYTF.

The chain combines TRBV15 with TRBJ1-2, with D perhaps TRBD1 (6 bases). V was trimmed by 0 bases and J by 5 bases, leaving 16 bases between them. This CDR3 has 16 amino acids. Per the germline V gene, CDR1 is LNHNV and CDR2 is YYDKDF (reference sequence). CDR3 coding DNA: TGTGCCACCAGCAGAGATCCGGCGTGGGACATATATGGCTACACCTTC. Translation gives CATSRDPAWDIYGYTF. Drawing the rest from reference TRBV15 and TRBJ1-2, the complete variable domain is DAMVIQNPRYQVTQFGKPVTLSCSQTLNHNVMYWYQQKSSQAPKLLFHYYDKDFNNEADTPDNFQSRRPNTSFCFLDIRSPGLGDTAMYLCATSRDPAWDIYGYTFGSGTRLTVV.

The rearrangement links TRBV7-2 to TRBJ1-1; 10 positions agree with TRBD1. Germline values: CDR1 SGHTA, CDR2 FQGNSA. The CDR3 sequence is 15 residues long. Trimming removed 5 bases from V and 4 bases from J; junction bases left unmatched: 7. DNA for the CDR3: TGTGCCAGCAGCACTCGACAGGGGGCGCGCACTGAAGCTTTCTTT. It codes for CASSTRQGARTEAFF.

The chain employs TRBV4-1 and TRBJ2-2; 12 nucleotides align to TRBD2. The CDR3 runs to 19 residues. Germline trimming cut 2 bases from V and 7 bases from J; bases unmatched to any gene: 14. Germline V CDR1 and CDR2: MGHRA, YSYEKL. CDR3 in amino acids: CASSQPTLAGGRPGGELFF. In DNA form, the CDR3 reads TGCGCCAGCAGCCAACCCACACTAGCGGGGGGACGTCCGGGCGGGGAGCTGTTTTTT.

CDR3 in amino acids: CASSERQGVNTIYF. The CDR3 DNA reads as TGTGCCAGCAGTGAAAGACAGGGGGTAAACACCATATATTTT. V usage is TRBV25-1 and J usage is TRBJ1-3, with 9 bases fitting TRBD1. The CDR3 spans 14 residues. Looked up from germline, CDR1 is MGHDK and CDR2 is SYGVNS. V trimming: 2 bases; J trimming: 6 bases; junction bases outside the gene matches: 2.

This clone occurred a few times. CDR3 sequence: CASSPGEGPGYTF. Written as DNA, the CDR3 is TGTGCCAGCAGCCCAGGGGAGGGGCCCGGCTACACCTTC. The rearrangement uses TRBV7-8 and TRBJ1-2; tentative D call: TRBD1 (6 bases). The CDR3 is made up of 13 amino acids. Germline V lookup: CDR1 SGHVS, CDR2 FQNEAQ. V lost 5 bases and J 8 bases, leaving 15 bases between the germline ends.

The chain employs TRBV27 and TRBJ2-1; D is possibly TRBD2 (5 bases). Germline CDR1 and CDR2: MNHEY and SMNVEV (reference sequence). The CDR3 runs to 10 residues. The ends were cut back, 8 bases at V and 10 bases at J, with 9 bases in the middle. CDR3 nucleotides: TGTGCCAGCGGGAGAGTCGAGCAGTTCTTC. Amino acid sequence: CASGRVEQFF.

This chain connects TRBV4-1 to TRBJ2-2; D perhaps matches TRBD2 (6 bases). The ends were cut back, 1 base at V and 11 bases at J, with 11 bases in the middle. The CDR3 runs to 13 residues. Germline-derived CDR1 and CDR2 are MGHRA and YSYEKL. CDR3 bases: TGCGCCAGCAGCCAAGTCGGGGGACCTGAGCTGTTTTTT. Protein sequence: CASSQVGGPELFF.

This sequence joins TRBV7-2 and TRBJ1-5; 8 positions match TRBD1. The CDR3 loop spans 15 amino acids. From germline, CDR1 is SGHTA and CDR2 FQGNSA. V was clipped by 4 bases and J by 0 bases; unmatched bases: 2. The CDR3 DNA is TGTGCCAGCAGCTCGCAGGGGGCTAGCAATCAGCCCCAGCATTTT. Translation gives CASSSQGASNQPQHF.

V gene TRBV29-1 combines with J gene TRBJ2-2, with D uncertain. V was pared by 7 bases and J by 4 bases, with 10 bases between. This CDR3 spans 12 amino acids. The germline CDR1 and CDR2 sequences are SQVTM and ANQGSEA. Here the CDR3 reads CSGVVLTGELFF. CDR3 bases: TGCAGCGGAGTGGTGCTCACCGGGGAGCTGTTTTTT.

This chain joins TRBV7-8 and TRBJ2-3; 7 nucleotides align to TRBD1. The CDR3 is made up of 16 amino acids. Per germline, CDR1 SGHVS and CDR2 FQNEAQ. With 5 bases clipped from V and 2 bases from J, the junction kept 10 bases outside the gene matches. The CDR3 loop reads CASSGWDSYSTDTQYF. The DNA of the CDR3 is TGTGCCAGCAGCGGGTGGGACAGCTACTCCACAGATACGCAGTATTTT.

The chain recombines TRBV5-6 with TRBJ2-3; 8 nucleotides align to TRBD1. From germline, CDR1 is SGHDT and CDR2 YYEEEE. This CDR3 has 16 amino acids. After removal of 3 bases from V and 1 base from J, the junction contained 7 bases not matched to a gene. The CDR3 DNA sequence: TGTGCCAGCAGCTCAGAGGACAGGGATGGCACAGATACGCAGTATTTT. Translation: CASSSEDRDGTDTQYF. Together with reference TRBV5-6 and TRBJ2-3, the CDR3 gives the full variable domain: DAGVTQSPTHLIKTRGQQVTLRCSPKSGHDTVSWYQQALGQGPQFIFQYYEEEERQRGNFPDRFSGHQFPNYSSELNVNALLLGDSALYLCASSSEDRDGTDTQYFGPGTRLTVL.

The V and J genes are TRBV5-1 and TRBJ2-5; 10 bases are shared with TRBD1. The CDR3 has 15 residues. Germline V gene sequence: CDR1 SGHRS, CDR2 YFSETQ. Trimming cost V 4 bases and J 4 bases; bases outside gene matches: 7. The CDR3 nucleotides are TGCGCCAGCAGCAGGGGACAGGGGCTAGGAGAGACCCAGTACTTC. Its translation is CASSRGQGLGETQYF.

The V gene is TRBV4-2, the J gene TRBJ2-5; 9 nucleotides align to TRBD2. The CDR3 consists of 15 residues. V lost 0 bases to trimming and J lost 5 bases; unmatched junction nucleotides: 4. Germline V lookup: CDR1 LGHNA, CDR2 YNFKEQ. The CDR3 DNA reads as TGTGCCAGCAGCCAAGATGCGGGGGGGCACGAGACCCAGTACTTC. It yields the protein CASSQDAGGHETQYF.

The CDR3 is CASSLWSSNEQFF. CDR3 bases: TGTGCCAGCAGCTTATGGTCCAGCAATGAGCAGTTCTTC. This rearrangement joins TRBV7-2 to TRBJ2-1; D not resolved. Germline CDR1 reads SGHTA; CDR2 reads FQGNSA. Deletions cut 2 bases from V and 6 bases from J, with 8 bases between. The CDR3 spans 13 residues. The full variable domain, in which reference TRBV7-2 and TRBJ2-1 provide the parts outside the CDR3, is GAGVSQSPSNKVTEKGKDVELRCDPISGHTALYWYRQSLGQGLEFLIYFQGNSAPDKSGLPSDRFSAERTGGSVSTLTIQRTQQEDSAVYLCASSLWSSNEQFFGPGTRLTVL.

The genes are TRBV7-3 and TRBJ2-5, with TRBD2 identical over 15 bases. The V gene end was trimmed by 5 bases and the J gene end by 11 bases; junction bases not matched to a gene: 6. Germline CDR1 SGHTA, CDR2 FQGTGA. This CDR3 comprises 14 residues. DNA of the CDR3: TGTGCCAGCAGCCCCGGACTAGCGGGAGGGCTACAGTACTTC. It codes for CASSPGLAGGLQYF.

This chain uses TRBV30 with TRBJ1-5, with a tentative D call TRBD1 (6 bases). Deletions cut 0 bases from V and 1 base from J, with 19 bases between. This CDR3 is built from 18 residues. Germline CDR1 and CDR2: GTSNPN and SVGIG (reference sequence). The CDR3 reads CAWSVLGGDTSSNQPQHF. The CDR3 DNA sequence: TGTGCCTGGAGTGTTTTGGGGGGGGACACCTCAAGCAATCAGCCCCAGCATTTT.

In nucleotides, the CDR3 is TGTGCCAGCAGCTTAGCATCCAGCGGACTTAATCAGCCCCAGCATTTT. Its protein is CASSLASSGLNQPQHF. The J gene is TRBJ1-5, the V gene TRBV7-2; D gene unclear. Germline CDR1 reads SGHTA; CDR2 reads FQGNSA. There are 16 residues in the CDR3. V was trimmed by 0 bases and J by 4 bases, leaving 13 bases between them. The whole variable domain, filled in from reference TRBV7-2 and TRBJ1-5, reads GAGVSQSPSNKVTEKGKDVELRCDPISGHTALYWYRQSLGQGLEFLIYFQGNSAPDKSGLPSDRFSAERTGGSVSTLTIQRTQQEDSAVYLCASSLASSGLNQPQHFGDGTRLSIL.

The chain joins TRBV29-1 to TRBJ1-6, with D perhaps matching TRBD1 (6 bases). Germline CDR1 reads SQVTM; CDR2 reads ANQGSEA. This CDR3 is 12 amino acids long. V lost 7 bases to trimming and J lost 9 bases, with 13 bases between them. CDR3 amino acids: CSAAGDGSPLHF. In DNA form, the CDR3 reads TGCAGCGCCGCAGGGGATGGTTCACCCCTCCACTTT.

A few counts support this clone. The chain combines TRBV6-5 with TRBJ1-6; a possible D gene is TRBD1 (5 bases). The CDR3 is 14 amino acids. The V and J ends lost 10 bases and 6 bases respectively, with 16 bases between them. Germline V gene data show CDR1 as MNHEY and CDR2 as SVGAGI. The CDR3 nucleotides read TGTGCCACCACGGGGGGGTGGATTAATTCACCCCTCCACTTT. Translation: CATTGGWINSPLHF.

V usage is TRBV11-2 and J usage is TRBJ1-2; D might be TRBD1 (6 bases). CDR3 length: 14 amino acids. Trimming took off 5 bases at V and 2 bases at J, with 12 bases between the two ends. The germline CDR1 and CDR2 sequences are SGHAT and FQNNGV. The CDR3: CASSRDQGNYGYTF. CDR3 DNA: TGTGCCAGCAGCCGGGATCAGGGGAACTATGGCTACACCTTC.

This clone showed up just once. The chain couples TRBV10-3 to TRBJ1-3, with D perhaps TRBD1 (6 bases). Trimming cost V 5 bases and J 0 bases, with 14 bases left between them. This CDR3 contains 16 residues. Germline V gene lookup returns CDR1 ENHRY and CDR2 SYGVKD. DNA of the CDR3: TGTGCCATCAGTAACCAGGGACAATACTCTGGAAACACCATATATTTT. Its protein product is CAISNQGQYSGNTIYF.

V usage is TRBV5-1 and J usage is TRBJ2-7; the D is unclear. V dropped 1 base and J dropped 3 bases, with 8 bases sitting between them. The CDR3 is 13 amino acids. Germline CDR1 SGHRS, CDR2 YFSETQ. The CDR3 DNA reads TGCGCCAGCAGCTTGACGGTAGACTACGAGCAGTACTTC. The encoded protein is CASSLTVDYEQYF. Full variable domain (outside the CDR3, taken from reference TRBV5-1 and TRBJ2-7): KAGVTQTPRYLIKTRGQQVTLSCSPISGHRSVSWYQQTPGQGLQFLFEYFSETQRNKGNFPGRFSGRQFSNSRSEMNVSTLELGDSALYLCASSLTVDYEQYFGPGTRLTVT.

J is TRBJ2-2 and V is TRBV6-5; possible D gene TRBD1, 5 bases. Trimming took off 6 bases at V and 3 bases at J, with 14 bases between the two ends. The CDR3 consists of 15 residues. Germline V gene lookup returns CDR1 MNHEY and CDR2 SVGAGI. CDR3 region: CASSSDRRYTGELFF. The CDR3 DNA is TGTGCCAGCAGCTCCGACAGACGATACACCGGGGAGCTGTTTTTT.

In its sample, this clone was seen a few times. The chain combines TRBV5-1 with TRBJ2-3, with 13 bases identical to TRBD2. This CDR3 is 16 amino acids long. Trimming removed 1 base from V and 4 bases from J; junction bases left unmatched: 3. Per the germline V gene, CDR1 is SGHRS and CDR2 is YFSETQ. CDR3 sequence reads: CASSLITSGGADTQYF. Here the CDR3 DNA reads TGCGCCAGCAGCTTGATTACTAGCGGGGGGGCAGATACGCAGTATTTT.

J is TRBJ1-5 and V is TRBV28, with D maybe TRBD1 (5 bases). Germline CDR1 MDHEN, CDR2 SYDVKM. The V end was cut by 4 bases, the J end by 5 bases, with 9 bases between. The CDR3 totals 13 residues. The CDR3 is CASSYRGDQPQHF. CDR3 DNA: TGTGCCAGCAGTTACCGGGGGGATCAGCCCCAGCATTTT.